A single sample gave rise to the 27 T cell receptor beta chains below, sequenced in a study of CD8 T cells in ankylosing spondylitis (dated by TCRdb to the late 2010s). The library was made by 5' RACE. The sequencer listed for this sample is Illumina HiSeq 2500. The public sequencing data were trimmed at Q25 with fastp and processed into clonotypes with MiXCR by TCRdb, which kept only in-frame beta chains. Every CDR3 protein is listed once, alongside the most common genes and DNA of its rows. Across this sample there are 150,000 to 200,000 distinct CDR3 sequences, with under 15% seen only once. 9.5% to 11% of the sample comes from the top ten. The sequencing input was blood, either unsorted or a sorted T cell fraction (not recorded which). The receptor set was obtained from a female donor with ankylosing spondylitis or in good health (not recorded which).

This clonotype was detected ten times or more. The chain employs TRBV3-1 and TRBJ2-7, with unresolved D. The CDR3 consists of 12 residues. V dropped 0 bases and J dropped 11 bases, with 11 bases sitting between them. CDR1 is LGHDT and CDR2 is YNNKEL in the germline V gene (reference sequence). The CDR3 here is CASSQDFGVEYF. Here the CDR3 DNA reads TGTGCCAGCAGCCAAGATTTTGGGGTCGAGTACTTC.

The sample holds many counts of this clonotype. V is TRBV6-6 and J is TRBJ1-1; D is unresolved. The CDR3 runs 12 residues. CDR1 MNHNY and CDR2 SVGAGI come from the germline V gene (reference sequence). Trimming removed 2 bases from V and 5 bases from J, with 6 bases in between. CDR3 sequence (DNA): TGTGCCAGCAGTTACGTCGGAACTGAAGCTTTCTTT. It yields the protein CASSYVGTEAFF.

There are many counts of this clonotype. V gene TRBV4-1 combines with J gene TRBJ2-7; no reliable D call. Germline V gene data show CDR1 as MGHRA and CDR2 as YSYEKL. The V and J ends lost 4 bases and 0 bases respectively, with 13 bases between them. The CDR3 totals 15 residues. This CDR3 is CASSPQSTGSYEQYF. CDR3 DNA: TGCGCCAGCAGCCCTCAGTCCACGGGCTCCTACGAGCAGTACTTC.

This clonotype turned up a few times. The chain joins TRBV6-2 or TRBV6-3 to TRBJ1-2, with 8 bases identical to TRBD1. The ends lost 4 bases at V and 3 bases at J; junction bases unmatched: 7. Germline loops: CDR1 MNHEY, CDR2 SVGEGT. The CDR3 loop spans 15 amino acids. The CDR3 sequence: CASSWTGKPHYGYTF. CDR3 coding DNA: TGTGCCAGCAGTTGGACAGGGAAACCCCACTATGGCTACACCTTC.

This clonotype has at least ten counts. The CDR3 is CASSLMASGTTDTQYF. CDR3 nucleotides: TGCGCCAGCAGCTTGATGGCTAGCGGGACGACAGATACGCAGTATTTT. This chain joins TRBV5-1 and TRBJ2-3; 9 nucleotides align to TRBD2. Germline assignment: CDR1 SGHRS and CDR2 YFSETQ. The ends lost 1 base at V and 3 bases at J; junction bases unmatched: 6. The CDR3 is 16 residues long.

This clonotype was found many times. The chain employs TRBV20-1 and TRBJ2-3, with 8 bases aligning to TRBD2. In germline, CDR1 is DFQATT, CDR2 SNEGSKA (reference sequence). V lost 0 bases and J lost 5; bases outside the gene matches: 10. This CDR3 is 16 amino acids long. The CDR3 bases are TGCAGTGCTAGAGATGTTTGGCGGGAGGATGGAGATACGCAGTATTTT. This gives the protein CSARDVWREDGDTQYF.

This clonotype has a handful of counts. This rearrangement joins TRBV9 to TRBJ2-2, with 7 bases matching TRBD1. Unmatched junction bases numbered 4, after V lost 5 bases and J lost 3 bases. CDR1 and CDR2 (germline): SGDLS, YYNGEE. This CDR3 is built from 14 residues. CDR3 bases: TGTGCCAGCAGAGACAGGGTGGACACCGGGGAGCTGTTTTTT. This codes for CASRDRVDTGELFF. The full variable domain, its missing parts supplied by reference TRBV9 and TRBJ2-2, is DSGVTQTPKHLITATGQRVTLRCSPRSGDLSVYWYQQSLDQGLQFLIQYYNGEERAKGNILERFSAQQFPDLHSELNLSSLELGDSALYFCASRDRVDTGELFFGEGSRLTVL.

The table lists this clonotype with many counts. This sequence joins TRBV12-3 or TRBV12-4 and TRBJ1-1, with D tentatively TRBD1 (5 bases). V was clipped by 5 bases and J by 1 base, with 11 bases between them. This CDR3 region has 14 residues. CDR3 sequence reads: CASSPPTENTEAFF. CDR3 in DNA: TGTGCCAGCAGTCCCCCGACAGAGAACACTGAAGCTTTCTTT.

A few counts support this clonotype. The chain joins TRBV5-4 to TRBJ2-5; the match to TRBD2 covers 7 bases. The J segment lost 2 bases and the V segment lost 2 bases, leaving 9 bases of the junction unmatched. Germline CDR1 and CDR2: SGHNT and YYREEE (reference sequence). The CDR3 is 16 residues long. The CDR3 DNA follows: TGTGCCAGCAGCTTCCCCGGGGTAGCGGGTCAAGAGACCCAGTACTTC. Translating it yields CASSFPGVAGQETQYF.

There are a few counts of this clonotype. The chain uses TRBV7-9 and TRBJ2-1, with TRBD2 matching over 7 bases. Germline V gene sequence: CDR1 SEHNR, CDR2 FQNEAQ (reference sequence). This CDR3 contains 17 residues. J gave up 3 bases and V 5 bases, and 13 bases lay outside the gene matches. The CDR3 region is CASSGQLGSGVYNEQFF. In nucleotides, the CDR3 is TGTGCCAGCAGCGGTCAACTAGGGAGCGGGGTCTACAATGAGCAGTTCTTC.

This clonotype has a count of ten or more. V gene TRBV5-1 combines with J gene TRBJ2-4; 7 bases are shared with TRBD2. CDR1 SGHRS and CDR2 YFSETQ come from the germline V gene. CDR3 length equals 18 residues. V trimming: 0 bases; J trimming: 0 bases; junction bases outside the gene matches: 9. This CDR3 reads CASSLGGPGRLAKNIQYF. The CDR3 coding sequence is TGCGCCAGCAGCTTGGGAGGGCCCGGGAGGTTAGCCAAAAACATTCAGTACTTC.

On this clonotype itself: One end of the junction is discordant with germline, which a read error may explain. This rearrangement joins TRBV3-1 to TRBJ2-2, with 10 bases that match TRBD1. CDR3 size: 17 residues. Germline V gene lookup returns CDR1 LGHDT and CDR2 YNNKEL (reference sequence). The CDR3 reads CACSQVPGQGGAGELFF. In DNA form, the CDR3 reads TGTGCCTGCAGCCAAGTTCCCGGACAGGGGGGAGCCGGGGAGCTGTTTTTT. Supplemented by reference TRBV3-1 and TRBJ2-2, the full variable domain reads DTAVSQTPKYLVTQMGNDKSIKCEQNLGHDTMYWYKQDSKKFLKIMFSYNNKELIINETVPNRFSPKSPDKAHLNLHINSLELGDSAVYFCACSQVPGQGGAGELFFGEGSRLTVL.

This clonotype was recorded at least ten times. The CDR3 is CASSAGQGANTGELFF. The CDR3 DNA sequence: TGCGCCAGCAGCGCCGGACAGGGGGCGAACACCGGGGAGCTGTTTTTT. The chain employs TRBV5-1 and TRBJ2-2, with 10 bases lining up with TRBD1. J gave up 0 bases and V 4 bases, and 3 bases lay outside the gene matches. This CDR3 has 16 amino acids. CDR1 is SGHRS and CDR2 is YFSETQ in the germline V gene. Drawing the rest from reference TRBV5-1 and TRBJ2-2, the complete variable domain is KAGVTQTPRYLIKTRGQQVTLSCSPISGHRSVSWYQQTPGQGLQFLFEYFSETQRNKGNFPGRFSGRQFSNSRSEMNVSTLELGDSALYLCASSAGQGANTGELFFGEGSRLTVL.

This clonotype was seen at least ten times. This chain uses TRBV5-1 with TRBJ2-7; TRBD1 matches 7 bases. Germline assignment: CDR1 SGHRS and CDR2 YFSETQ. The CDR3 is 14 residues long. Losses at the gene ends were 4 bases for V and 3 bases for J; bases not matched to a gene: 7. The CDR3 nucleotides read TGCGCCAGCAGCCTAAGACAGGGAAACTACGAGCAGTACTTC. This encodes CASSLRQGNYEQYF. The variable domain in full, with the rest retrieved from reference TRBV5-1 and TRBJ2-7, is KAGVTQTPRYLIKTRGQQVTLSCSPISGHRSVSWYQQTPGQGLQFLFEYFSETQRNKGNFPGRFSGRQFSNSRSEMNVSTLELGDSALYLCASSLRQGNYEQYFGPGTRLTVT.

This clonotype was seen repeatedly, ten times or more. The rearrangement joins TRBV5-1 to TRBJ1-4; 8 nucleotides agree with TRBD1. Unmatched junction bases numbered 6, after V lost 4 bases and J lost 7 bases. The V gene's germline CDR1 is SGHRS and CDR2 YFSETQ. The CDR3 has 14 amino acids. The CDR3 sequence is CASSQQGVSEKLFF. The CDR3 nucleotides are TGCGCCAGCAGCCAACAGGGGGTCAGTGAAAAACTGTTTTTT.

The gene calls are TRBV12-3 or TRBV12-4 and TRBJ2-7; TRBD1 agrees at 9 bases. The V gene end was trimmed by 6 bases and the J gene end by 0 bases; junction bases not matched to a gene: 3. The CDR3 has 14 residues. The CDR3 nucleotides are TGTGCCAGCAGACGACAGGGGGACTCCTACGAGCAGTACTTC. The encoded protein is CASRRQGDSYEQYF.

This clonotype was counted at least ten times. The J gene is TRBJ1-2, the V gene TRBV12-3 or TRBV12-4, with D hard to call. The CDR3 sequence is 14 residues long. Trimming left V 6 bases short and J 2 bases short, with 13 bases between. The CDR3 sequence: CASSRASQNYGYTF. The DNA of the CDR3 is TGTGCCAGCAGCCGGGCCTCGCAGAACTATGGCTACACCTTC.

There are many counts of this clonotype. The chain couples TRBV12-3 or TRBV12-4 to TRBJ1-2; D unclear. The CDR3 is 11 amino acids. The germline V and J ends were trimmed by 3 bases and 4 bases, with 3 bases remaining between them. The CDR3 here is CASSLSYGYTF. The CDR3 coding sequence is TGTGCCAGCAGTTTGTCCTATGGCTACACCTTC.

V and J are TRBV12-3 or TRBV12-4 and TRBJ2-7; weak D call: TRBD1 (5 bases). Trimming stripped 7 bases from V and 5 bases from J, with 15 bases between. The CDR3 contains 13 residues. CDR3 bases: TGTGCCAGCAAATTCCAGGGCTTCCACGAGCAGTACTTC. As protein: CASKFQGFHEQYF.

Regarding this clonotype: Since a much larger clone is just one base distant, this may be a read error. The gene calls are TRBV9 and TRBJ2-1; D gene uncertain. This CDR3 has 13 residues. Germline V gene lookup returns CDR1 SGDLS and CDR2 YYNGEE. CDR3 bases: TGTACCAGCAGCGTAGGTGGGTACAATGAGCAGTTCTTC. Its translation is CTSSVGGYNEQFF.

The chain joins TRBV19 to TRBJ1-1; D is unresolved. The V and J ends lost 3 bases and 6 bases respectively, with 11 bases between them. Germline V CDR1 and CDR2: LNHDA, SQIVND (reference sequence). The CDR3 covers 13 residues. CDR3 sequence (DNA): TGTGCCAGTAGTATCGAGATCGGGGCTGAAGCTTTCTTT. Translating gives CASSIEIGAEAFF. Based on the CDR3 plus reference TRBV19 and TRBJ1-1, the full variable domain is DGGITQSPKYLFRKEGQNVTLSCEQNLNHDAMYWYRQDPGQGLRLIYYSQIVNDFQKGDIAEGYSVSREKKESFPLTVTSAQKNPTAFYLCASSIEIGAEAFFGQGTRLTVV.

This clonotype was seen at least ten times. The CDR3 region is CASSAGQSRNTEAFF. The CDR3 nucleotides are TGTGCCAGCAGTGCCGGACAGTCGAGGAACACTGAAGCTTTCTTT. The V call is TRBV2, the J call TRBJ1-1, with D perhaps TRBD1 (6 bases). The CDR3 totals 15 residues. V was cut by 4 bases and J by 1 base, with 13 bases left in between. Germline CDR1 reads SNHLY; CDR2 reads FYNNEI.

This clonotype was counted ten times or more. The chain joins TRBV20-1 to TRBJ1-2; D may be TRBD1 (5 bases). The CDR3 contains 13 residues. From germline, CDR1 is DFQATT and CDR2 SNEGSKA (reference sequence). The V end lost 1 base, the J end lost 7 bases, and 13 bases lay between the germline ends. This chain's CDR3 is CSARVGGDGGYTF. In DNA form, the CDR3 reads TGCAGTGCTAGAGTGGGGGGGGATGGTGGCTACACCTTC.

This clonotype turned up a few times. The J gene is TRBJ1-2, the V gene TRBV29-1; D unclear. Deletions cut 3 bases from V and 8 bases from J, with 13 bases between. The CDR3 runs 12 residues. From germline, CDR1 is SQVTM and CDR2 ANQGSEA. CDR3 loop: CSVDVGGKGYTF. DNA of the CDR3: TGCAGCGTTGATGTGGGCGGGAAGGGCTACACCTTC.

The J gene is TRBJ2-1, the V gene TRBV7-3; 8 bases align to TRBD1. The CDR3 is 16 amino acids. The germline V gene encodes CDR1 SGHTA and CDR2 FQGTGA. Losses at the gene ends were 4 bases for V and 9 bases for J; bases not matched to a gene: 14. CDR3 in amino acids: CASSSYGQGPVLEQFF. As DNA, the CDR3 is TGTGCCAGCAGCTCTTACGGACAGGGACCAGTCCTTGAGCAGTTCTTC.

This clonotype was recorded at least ten times. The chain couples TRBV6-5 to TRBJ1-6; a weak D match, TRBD1 (5 bases). Germline values: CDR1 MNHEY, CDR2 SVGAGI. The CDR3 has 15 amino acids. Trimming left V 4 bases short and J 7 bases short, with 14 bases between. For the CDR3, the DNA is TGTGCCAGCAGTTTGGGTCTGGGGCTAAATTCACCCCTCCACTTT. It translates to CASSLGLGLNSPLHF.

V is TRBV11-2 and J is TRBJ2-1, with TRBD2 identical over 8 bases. V dropped 5 bases and J dropped 0; count of bases not matched to a gene: 3. The CDR3 is 15 residues long. Germline CDR1 reads SGHAT; CDR2 reads FQNNGV. Written as DNA, the CDR3 is TGTGCCAGCAGCGAAAGCGGGAGCTCCTACAATGAGCAGTTCTTC. This translates into CASSESGSSYNEQFF.